Shown below are 12 T cell receptor beta chains from a single sample sequenced in a study of blood T cell repertoires in COVID-19. Sequencing was performed with immunoSEQ multiplex PCR; in TCRdb, only in-frame clones are kept and a portion is missing. Here the sample spans some 320,000 clones, roughly nine tenths being singletons. Sample: PBMCs or T cells enriched from blood (not recorded which). These receptors all come from a man in his sixties who had recovered from COVID-19.

The chain recombines TRBV2 with TRBJ1-2; 12 bases agree with TRBD1. The trim removed 3 bases at V and 8 bases at J, leaving 4 bases unmatched. Germline values: CDR1 SNHLY, CDR2 FYNNEI. The CDR3 extends over 14 amino acids. CDR3 loop: CASSDGTGGAGYTF. In DNA, the CDR3 is TGTGCCAGCAGTGACGGGACAGGGGGCGCGGGCTACACCTTC.

The gene calls are TRBV6-2 or TRBV6-3 and TRBJ2-1; 12 nucleotides match TRBD2. The CDR3 length is 16 residues. V shed 5 bases, J shed 6 bases, and the junction held 8 bases outside the gene matches. Germline V lookup: CDR1 MNHEY, CDR2 SVGEGT. The CDR3 is CASSTKLAGGLNEQFF. CDR3 in DNA: TGTGCCAGCAGTACCAAGCTAGCGGGGGGGCTCAATGAGCAGTTCTTC.

Remarks on this clone: One junction end does not reproduce the germline sequence, and a read error may be involved. Within the sample, other DNA sequences also encode this same CDR3. CDR3 amino acids: CASKPPSGMNTEAFF. In DNA form, the CDR3 reads TGTGCCAGCAAGCCCCCATCCGGGATGAACACTGAGGCTTTCTTT. J is TRBJ1-1 and V is TRBV6-5, with D unresolved. Germline CDR1 reads MNHEY; CDR2 reads SVGAGI. This CDR3 spans 15 amino acids.

The chain recombines TRBV19 with TRBJ1-5, with 7 bases that match TRBD1. V trimming: 7 bases; J trimming: 1 base; junction bases outside the gene matches: 4. This CDR3 has 14 residues. Germline V gene sequence: CDR1 LNHDA, CDR2 SQIVND (reference sequence). CDR3 protein: CASTPGQSNQPQHF. DNA for the CDR3: TGTGCCAGTACCCCGGGACAGAGCAATCAGCCCCAGCATTTT. The full variable domain, with the rest looked up from reference TRBV19 and TRBJ1-5, is DGGITQSPKYLFRKEGQNVTLSCEQNLNHDAMYWYRQDPGQGLRLIYYSQIVNDFQKGDIAEGYSVSREKKESFPLTVTSAQKNPTAFYLCASTPGQSNQPQHFGDGTRLSIL.

This clone was observed a handful of times. J is TRBJ1-2 and V is TRBV9; tentatively, D is TRBD1 (5 bases). This CDR3 comprises 16 residues. Looked up from germline, CDR1 is SGDLS and CDR2 is YYNGEE. Trimming left V 4 bases short and J 2 bases short, with 18 bases between. Here the CDR3 DNA reads TGTGCCAGCAGCATCCTGACAGTGACGAAAAACTATGGCTACACCTTC. Protein sequence: CASSILTVTKNYGYTF.

The V and J genes are TRBV11-2 and TRBJ2-7; D is unclear. CDR1 and CDR2 (germline): SGHAT, FQNNGV. Trimming stripped 2 bases from V and 3 bases from J, with 5 bases between. The CDR3 is made up of 12 amino acids. CDR3 DNA: TGTGCCAGCAGCTTACCTTACTACGAGCAGTACTTC. Amino acid sequence: CASSLPYYEQYF.

The chain links TRBV9 to TRBJ2-7; D ambiguous. The CDR3 has 15 amino acids. The germline V gene encodes CDR1 SGDLS and CDR2 YYNGEE. Trimming left V 0 bases short and J 7 bases short, with 17 bases between. The CDR3 DNA reads TGTGCCAGCAGCGTAGTGCCAGCGACCGCGCGGGAGCAGTACTTC. Amino acid sequence: CASSVVPATAREQYF.

The chain is built from TRBV5-1 and TRBJ2-7; 10 positions match TRBD1. V was clipped by 4 bases and J by 4 bases; unmatched bases: 8. The CDR3 length is 15 residues. Germline CDR1 is SGHRS and CDR2 is YFSETQ. The CDR3 region has the DNA TGCGCCAGCAGCGACGGACAGGGGGGTGTGTACGAGCAGTACTTC. This codes for CASSDGQGGVYEQYF.

This chain joins TRBV10-1 and TRBJ1-2; 7 bases agree with TRBD1. The CDR3 length is 13 residues. After removal of 5 bases from V and 5 bases from J, the junction contained 5 bases not matched to a gene. Germline CDR1 is WNHNN and CDR2 is SYGVQD (reference sequence). The CDR3 region is CASSQGQPYGYTF. The CDR3 DNA reads TGCGCCAGCAGTCAGGGACAGCCTTATGGCTACACCTTC.

This rearrangement joins TRBV24-1 to TRBJ1-5; maybe TRBD1 (6 bases). V shed 1 base and J shed 11 bases, with 8 bases lying between them. The CDR3 has 12 residues. Germline V gives CDR1 KGHDR, CDR2 SFDVKD. DNA for the CDR3: TGTGCCACCAGTGATTTTAAGGGGGCCCAGCATTTT. Amino acid sequence: CATSDFKGAQHF.

The chain joins TRBV18 to TRBJ1-2; D unresolved. This CDR3 is 15 amino acids long. Trimming stripped 2 bases from V and 8 bases from J, with 18 bases between. Germline V lookup: CDR1 KGHSH, CDR2 LQKENI. The CDR3 coding sequence is TGTGCCAGCTCACCAGGATCCGCCAGCTTGGAGGGCTACACCTTC. Its translation is CASSPGSASLEGYTF.

This rearrangement joins TRBV19 to TRBJ1-1, with 8 bases aligning to TRBD1. J gave up 4 bases and V 6 bases, and 13 bases lay outside the gene matches. Per germline, CDR1 LNHDA and CDR2 SQIVND (reference sequence). The CDR3 is 16 amino acids. CDR3 sequence reads: CASSIGQGRWITEAFF. CDR3 in DNA: TGTGCCAGTAGCATCGGACAGGGTAGATGGATCACTGAAGCTTTCTTT.